Reported below is one TCR beta chain. Its target is not known. This specimen belongs to a study of shared clonotypes between healthy human individuals. Looking at the study overall: Donors consisted of a couple of women and a few men between 18 and 49.

Germline V lookup: CDR1 LNHDA, CDR2 SQIVND (reference sequence). V dropped 4 bases and J dropped 2 bases, with 12 bases sitting between them. The CDR3 is 14 amino acids. Sorted subsets were amplified in replicate PCRs using around 0.2 ug DNA, around 30,000 T cell genomes. Produced via immunoSEQ multiplex PCR; TCRdb's table is partial and in-frame only. The top ten hold approximately 1.7% of the sample, which has some 2.1 million clones, roughly 95% seen once. Naive CD8 cells lacked CD45RO, underwent positive selection for CCR7 and left out terminally differentiated effector memory CD45RA+ cells. Overall study results and limits: Sharing across four donors was highest in naive CD4 (roughly 5%) and lowest in memory CD8 (roughly 0.4%).

Input material: naive CD8+ T cells from PBMCs. This receptor was taken from a man aged 18 to 30 in good health. Some clones in this sample may be carry-over from other donors' samples. This sequence joins TRBV19 and TRBJ2-7; D remains unclear. The CDR3 loop reads CASSTPGIPYEQYF. The CDR3 DNA is TGTGCCAGTAGTACCCCGGGCATCCCCTACGAGCAGTACTTC.